This passage covers 28 T cell receptor beta chains from one sample sequenced in a study of blood T cell repertoires in COVID-19. Repertoires were generated with immunoSEQ multiplex PCR, while TCRdb's copy carries only in-frame clones and drops some. The sample shows a few hundred thousand clones, 85% to 90% of them seen only once. Sequenced sample: PBMCs or T cells enriched from blood (not recorded which). These receptor sequences come from an older woman who had recovered from COVID-19.

This sequence joins TRBV12-3 or TRBV12-4 and TRBJ1-5, with 8 positions matching TRBD1. This CDR3 contains 13 residues. V was pared by 5 bases and J by 7 bases, with 4 bases of the junction left unmatched. The CDR3 coding sequence is TGTGCCAGCAGTACAGGGGGGTTACAGCCCCAGCATTTT. This gives the protein CASSTGGLQPQHF.

The J gene is TRBJ1-2, the V gene TRBV29-1; possible D gene TRBD1, 6 bases. The CDR3 is 12 amino acids. Germline V gene data show CDR1 as SQVTM and CDR2 as ANQGSEA. Trimming shortened V by 5 bases and J by 6 bases, and 13 bases separated the two germline ends. The CDR3 DNA is TGCAGCGTTCACCAGACAGGAGATGGCTACACCTTC. It translates to CSVHQTGDGYTF.

The chain couples TRBV7-6 to TRBJ1-3; D is perhaps TRBD1 (5 bases). V was cut by 1 base and J by 4 bases, with 14 bases left in between. The CDR3 length is 16 residues. From germline, CDR1 is SGHVS and CDR2 FNYEAQ. The DNA of the CDR3 is TGTGCCAGCAGCTTAGGCGCCTCCCAGGGCGGAAACACCATATATTTT. Translating gives CASSLGASQGGNTIYF.

The chain is built from TRBV28 and TRBJ1-5, with D uncertain. The V and J ends lost 2 bases and 6 bases respectively, with 8 bases between them. CDR1 and CDR2 (germline): MDHEN, SYDVKM. This CDR3 comprises 13 residues. The CDR3 DNA reads TGTGCCAGCAGTTTACCCCAGGCTCAGCCCCAGCATTTT. As protein: CASSLPQAQPQHF.

This chain uses TRBV4-1 with TRBJ1-2, with D hard to call. This CDR3 is built from 15 residues. Deletions cut 3 bases from V and 2 bases from J, with 13 bases between. Germline-derived CDR1 and CDR2 are MGHRA and YSYEKL. The chain's CDR3 is CASSHGLRVNYGYTF. Here the CDR3 DNA reads TGCGCCAGCAGCCACGGTCTCCGGGTCAACTATGGCTACACCTTC.

The CDR3 nucleotides are TGCGCCAGCAGAGCGCAGCGGGGGTTTAAAGATACGCAGTATTTT. It codes for CASRAQRGFKDTQYF. The chain links TRBV5-1 to TRBJ2-3, with 8 nucleotides matching TRBD2. Per germline, CDR1 SGHRS and CDR2 YFSETQ. The CDR3 runs to 15 residues. The V segment lost 5 bases and the J segment 5 bases; nucleotides outside the gene matches: 10.

The CDR3 DNA follows: TGTGCCAGCAGGGAGGGGGTGCCGGGAGGGCCCCAGCATTTT. Encoded protein: CASREGVPGGPQHF. This chain joins TRBV2 and TRBJ1-5, with D perhaps matching TRBD1 (6 bases). Per the germline V gene, CDR1 is SNHLY and CDR2 is FYNNEI. The CDR3 has 14 residues. The V and J ends lost 6 bases and 9 bases respectively, with 18 bases between them.

The chain uses TRBV11-3 and TRBJ1-1; 7 nucleotides agree with TRBD1. Germline CDR1 and CDR2: SGHNT and YENEEA. V was clipped by 3 bases and J by 4 bases; unmatched bases: 2. The CDR3 covers 13 residues. CDR3 sequence: CASSFNRGTEAFF. The DNA of the CDR3 is TGTGCCAGCAGCTTTAACAGGGGCACTGAAGCTTTCTTT.

The rearrangement links TRBV9 to TRBJ1-1, with 11 positions matching TRBD1. J gave up 7 bases and V 6 bases, and 8 bases lay outside the gene matches. CDR1 and CDR2 (germline): SGDLS, YYNGEE. There are 14 residues in the CDR3. The DNA for the CDR3 is TGTGCCAGCACCGGGACAGGGGGAATGAGTGAAGCTTTCTTT. It yields the protein CASTGTGGMSEAFF.

The chain couples TRBV24-1 to TRBJ1-5; D unresolved. Between the trimmed V and J ends, which lost 6 bases and 7 bases, there was a span of 9 bases. There are 12 residues in the CDR3. Germline loops: CDR1 KGHDR, CDR2 SFDVKD. In nucleotides, the CDR3 is TGTGCCACCAGTCGACAAGGACAGCCCCAGCATTTT. Its protein is CATSRQGQPQHF.

The chain has TRBV24-1 and TRBJ2-3; D uncertain. Per the germline V gene, CDR1 is KGHDR and CDR2 is SFDVKD. V was trimmed by 6 bases and J by 5 bases, leaving 11 bases between them. This CDR3 is built from 13 residues. The CDR3: CATSKSLLDTQYF. CDR3 bases: TGTGCCACCAGTAAATCCCTCCTAGATACGCAGTATTTT.

The chain has TRBV18 and TRBJ2-5; 7 bases match TRBD2. This CDR3 comprises 13 residues. Unmatched junction bases numbered 2, after V lost 4 bases and J lost 3 bases. The germline V gene encodes CDR1 KGHSH and CDR2 LQKENI. The CDR3 sequence: CASSLGLEETQYF. CDR3 DNA: TGTGCCAGCTCACTTGGACTAGAAGAGACCCAGTACTTC.

This sequence joins TRBV18 and TRBJ2-1, with D perhaps TRBD1 (5 bases). V lost 3 bases to trimming and J lost 4 bases, with 13 bases between them. The CDR3 sequence is 15 residues long. From germline, CDR1 is KGHSH and CDR2 LQKENI. The CDR3 DNA reads as TGTGCCAGCTCACCTTTTGGGGCAATTTACAATGAGCAGTTCTTC. As protein: CASSPFGAIYNEQFF.

The rearrangement uses TRBV24-1 and TRBJ2-3, with 8 bases matching TRBD1. Per germline, CDR1 KGHDR and CDR2 SFDVKD. V dropped 4 bases and J dropped 1; count of bases not matched to a gene: 6. The CDR3 length is 16 residues. This CDR3 reads CATSEYGQGRTDTQYF. The CDR3 bases are TGTGCCACCAGTGAATATGGACAGGGCCGCACAGATACGCAGTATTTT.

This clone showed up just a few times. V is TRBV3-1 (or the pseudogene TRBV3-2) and J is TRBJ1-5, with a weak D call TRBD1 (6 bases). The CDR3 has 16 amino acids. Per the germline V gene, CDR1 is LGHDT and CDR2 is YNNKEL (reference sequence). V lost 1 base and J lost 7, with 17 bases in between. The CDR3: CASSQGAGAGGQPQHF. DNA of the CDR3: TGTGCCAGCAGCCAAGGGGCAGGGGCTGGAGGCCAGCCCCAGCATTTT.

The chain recombines TRBV19 with TRBJ2-1, with 8 bases identical to TRBD2. Germline lookup yields CDR1 LNHDA and CDR2 SQIVND (reference sequence). V was clipped by 0 bases and J by 4 bases; unmatched bases: 2. The length of the CDR3 is 15 residues. CDR3 sequence: CASSIEAGAYNEQFF. CDR3 sequence (DNA): TGTGCCAGTAGTATAGAAGCGGGAGCTTACAATGAGCAGTTCTTC. Together with reference TRBV19 and TRBJ2-1, the CDR3 gives the full variable domain: DGGITQSPKYLFRKEGQNVTLSCEQNLNHDAMYWYRQDPGQGLRLIYYSQIVNDFQKGDIAEGYSVSREKKESFPLTVTSAQKNPTAFYLCASSIEAGAYNEQFFGPGTRLTVL.

This clone was counted between two and nine times. The chain is built from TRBV10-1 and TRBJ2-2, with D unclear. Looked up from germline, CDR1 is WNHNN and CDR2 is SYGVQD (reference sequence). The CDR3 runs 14 residues. Trimming removed 3 bases from V and 2 bases from J, with 7 bases in between. This CDR3 reads CASSDAGNTGELFF. The CDR3 DNA reads as TGCGCCAGCAGTGATGCAGGAAACACCGGGGAGCTGTTTTTT.

This clone was found a few times. The chain couples TRBV6-5 to TRBJ1-1; D is ambiguous. CDR3 length equals 16 residues. V lost 4 bases and J 6 bases, leaving 21 bases between the germline ends. Germline V gives CDR1 MNHEY, CDR2 SVGAGI. As DNA, the CDR3 is TGTGCCAGCAGTTCGACTCGGGTGCGGGGAATCCCTGAAGCTTTCTTT. Protein sequence: CASSSTRVRGIPEAFF.

The chain uses TRBV10-1 and TRBJ2-3, with D perhaps matching TRBD2 (6 bases). This CDR3 comprises 15 residues. CDR1 and CDR2 from the germline V gene are WNHNN and SYGVQD (reference sequence). Trimming removed 4 bases from V and 4 bases from J, with 15 bases in between. The CDR3 DNA follows: TGCGCCAGCAGTGGGAGGGCGGGATGGTCAGATACGCAGTATTTT. It is translated as CASSGRAGWSDTQYF.

This chain uses TRBV7-6 with TRBJ1-5; TRBD1 agrees at 8 bases. The J segment lost 2 bases and the V segment lost 5 bases, leaving 11 bases of the junction unmatched. Germline values: CDR1 SGHVS, CDR2 FNYEAQ. The CDR3 has 17 residues. This CDR3 reads CASSTTFPGQGNQPQHF. In nucleotides, the CDR3 is TGTGCCAGCAGCACAACATTCCCGGGACAGGGCAATCAGCCCCAGCATTTT.

The chain links TRBV18 to TRBJ1-1, with TRBD1 matching over 7 bases. V was pared by 3 bases and J by 1 base, with 8 bases of the junction left unmatched. This CDR3 comprises 16 residues. Germline V gene lookup returns CDR1 KGHSH and CDR2 LQKENI. CDR3 residues: CASSPVAGTENTEAFF. CDR3 in DNA: TGTGCCAGCTCACCTGTTGCCGGGACAGAGAACACTGAAGCTTTCTTT.

The table lists this clone with a few counts. Other DNA sequences in the sample encode the same CDR3. The CDR3 is CASSVGLAGGYEQYF. The CDR3 DNA reads as TGTGCCAGCAGCGTAGGACTAGCGGGGGGCTACGAGCAGTACTTC. This chain uses TRBV9 with TRBJ2-7; 13 positions match TRBD2. CDR1 and CDR2 from the germline V gene are SGDLS and YYNGEE. This CDR3 comprises 15 residues. V lost 0 bases and J lost 3; bases outside the gene matches: 0.

The chain is built from TRBV6-5 and TRBJ2-3, with D perhaps TRBD2 (7 bases). Germline CDR1 and CDR2: MNHEY and SVGAGI. V was shortened by 0 bases and J by 6 bases, with 13 bases between the two germline ends. The CDR3 runs to 15 residues. The CDR3 is CASSYSRGPVDTQYF. The DNA for the CDR3 is TGTGCCAGCAGTTACTCGCGGGGGCCCGTGGATACGCAGTATTTT.

The gene calls are TRBV7-2 and TRBJ1-6; 10 bases agree with TRBD1. Per the germline V gene, CDR1 is SGHTA and CDR2 is FQGNSA. Unmatched junction bases numbered 6, after V lost 3 bases and J lost 10 bases. The CDR3 consists of 15 residues. The CDR3 protein is CASSLTGGLGSPLHF. The CDR3 DNA reads TGTGCCAGCAGCTTGACAGGGGGCCTTGGGTCACCCCTCCACTTT.

The V and J genes are TRBV2 and TRBJ1-5, with TRBD1 matching over 7 bases. V lost 7 bases and J lost 5; bases outside the gene matches: 8. CDR1 and CDR2 (germline): SNHLY, FYNNEI. The CDR3 has 14 amino acids. DNA of the CDR3: TGTGCCAGCACGGGACAGATATTAGATCAGCCCCAGCATTTT. It translates to CASTGQILDQPQHF.

CDR3 DNA: TGCGCCAGCAGTGGGGCAGTCTCTGGAAACACCATATATTTT. Protein product: CASSGAVSGNTIYF. This chain joins TRBV10-1 and TRBJ1-3, with no clear D. Trimming removed 4 bases from V and 0 bases from J, with 7 bases in between. In germline, CDR1 is WNHNN, CDR2 SYGVQD (reference sequence). The CDR3 covers 14 residues.

V is TRBV10-1 and J is TRBJ1-6; D may be TRBD1 (6 bases). The CDR3 has 14 amino acids. Deletions cut 0 bases from V and 10 bases from J, with 10 bases between. The germline CDR1 and CDR2 sequences are WNHNN and SYGVQD (reference sequence). DNA for the CDR3: TGCGCCAGCAGTGAGTCGACTGGGGGCTCACCCCTCCACTTT. This codes for CASSESTGGSPLHF.

This clone was picked up one time. This chain joins TRBV27 and TRBJ2-3, with D possibly being TRBD2 (6 bases). The CDR3 is 14 amino acids. The germline CDR1 and CDR2 sequences are MNHEY and SMNVEV (reference sequence). V lost 3 bases, J lost 2 bases, and 9 bases lay in between. The CDR3 DNA follows: TGTGCCAGCAGTTTTGGCGGGAACACAGATACGCAGTATTTT. Amino acids: CASSFGGNTDTQYF.